This T cell receptor (beta chain) was observed in a study of cytomegalovirus exposure and HLA in healthy donors. Remarks on this clone: As yet, its antigen is unknown.

Study-wide points: In a later analysis, V- and J-gene trimming of beta chains associated with a DCLRE1C missense variant, replicated independently. Specific recognition of CMV antigens was confirmed in vitro for a few chains (all CMV-associated). The likely explanation for a cluster of highly shared sequence variants was sequencing artifact.

Every donor was a healthy person donating bone marrow. This CDR3 comprises 13 residues. With V trimmed by 6 bases and J by 5 bases, 3 bases remained unmatched. Germline values: CDR1 SNHLY, CDR2 FYNNEI. Researchers ran the PCR with 60 Vbeta and 13 Jbeta primers. Method: immunoSEQ multiplex PCR; TCRdb's copy keeps in-frame clones and lacks some. The table has roughly 49,000 clones, about 81% seen once. Sequencing input: PBMCs. This clonotype was sampled from a boy aged 5-17 years in good health and CMV-seropositive. J is TRBJ1-4 and V is TRBV2; 7 positions match TRBD1. As DNA, the CDR3 is TGTGCCAGCAGGAGGGGGCAAAATGAAAAACTGTTTTTT. Encoded protein: CASRRGQNEKLFF.